This T cell receptor beta chain was profiled in a study of T cell responses to AZD1222 COVID-19 vaccine. Study-level information: Second-dose timings of about 4 or about 12 weeks were pooled.

Study observations and caveats: In the spike-specific TCR repertoire, nearly half reportedly target unmutated variant regions. Among those given AZD1222, only six were seropositive at baseline. Following two doses of AZD1222, Spike-specific TCR breadth and depth rose.

Some clones are missing from TCRdb's copy, which holds only in-frame ones; the method was immunoSEQ multiplex PCR. This sample has fewer than 65,000 clones, with roughly four fifths found just once. Germline CDR1 is SGHRS and CDR2 is YFSETQ. Trimming took off 2 bases at V and 4 bases at J, with 7 bases between the two ends. The length of the CDR3 is 13 residues. As to this clone: Antigen unknown.

The specimen comprised peripheral blood, sampled on day 0 of AZD1222 vaccination. The V and J genes are TRBV5-1 and TRBJ1-5; D unresolved. The clonotype originates from an adult in good health. This chain's CDR3 is CASSFGGNQPQHF. The CDR3 nucleotides are TGCGCCAGCAGCTTTGGCGGGAATCAGCCCCAGCATTTT.